This TCR beta chain was sequenced in a study of post-analysis software for immune sequencing data. Study summary: Recorded subtypes: relapsing-remitting, secondary progressive, progressive-relapsing; some patients unannotated. Study observations and caveats: Elevated frequency relative to controls characterized several TRBV segments in patients, TRBV5-6, TRBV5-1 and TRBV20-1 among them. The normalized Chao1 diversity of multiple sclerosis patients was significantly lower than that of controls.

Comment on this clonotype: Its antigen is unidentified.

The CDR3 totals 12 residues. The V gene lost 6 bases and the J gene lost 3 bases, with 9 bases spanning the gap. Germline CDR1 and CDR2: SGHAT and FQNNGV. The TCR beta cDNA libraries carried unique molecular identifiers. Between about 1 and 11 million T cells gave rise to 450,000 to 650,000 cDNA molecules. TCRdb redid the calling of the PCR reads with MiXCR, one entry per CDR3 protein. The data hold roughly 570,000 distinct CDR3 sequences, with 30% to 40% observed a single time. J is TRBJ2-7 and V is TRBV11-2; D remains ambiguous. The clonotype comes from a girl aged 2 to 17 with multiple sclerosis. The material sequenced was blood. The CDR3 sequence: CASRSAGYEQYF. The CDR3 nucleotides are TGTGCCAGCAGATCCGCCGGCTACGAGCAGTACTTC.